This T cell receptor beta chain was identified in a study of CD8+ T cells in alopecia areata. Overall study context: It was oral tofacitinib, at 5 to 10 mg twice daily, that treated patients received. Whole-study findings and limits: Relative to normal scalp, lesional scalp, especially alopecia totalis/universalis, showed higher clonality.

This clone was observed a few times. Its matching antigen is unknown. RNA extraction and reverse transcription yielded cDNA as sequencing template. This table comes from immunoSEQ multiplex PCR, and its TCRdb copy is limited to in-frame clones, with some not included. The profile covers around 120,000 clones, with about 50% appearing a single time and 0.45% to 0.5% taken by the ten largest. The ends lost 6 bases at V and 11 bases at J; junction bases unmatched: 4. CDR3 length: 11 residues. Germline CDR1 reads SEHNR; CDR2 reads FQNEAQ (reference sequence). Treatment of the sample: oral pan-JAK inhibitor, 5-10 mg twice daily.

The source material was CD4+ T cells sorted from blood, sampled at week 4, from a patient treated with tofacitinib. The receptor was derived from a human donor with alopecia areata. V usage is TRBV7-9 and J usage is TRBJ1-1; TRBD1 agrees at 9 bases. As DNA, the CDR3 is TGTGCCAGCAGAGGGGACAGGGTGGCTTTCTTT. Amino acid sequence: CASRGDRVAFF.